A single sample is the source of the 17 T cell receptor beta chains below, sequenced in a study of beta chain features in type 1 diabetes (dated by TCRdb to between 2017 and 2018). The method was the immunoSEQ multiplex PCR assay. The entire amount of isolated RNA was reverse transcribed using the High Capacity cDNA Reverse Transcription Kit, so the sequenced TCRB transcripts were expressed ones. The clones in this table, taken by TCRdb from immuneACCESS, are in-frame only. Not every clone is retained; where verified, under half of the shortfall comes from an unresolved V gene, and the cause of the rest is unknown. This sample has about 60,000 clones in its table, and around three fifths of those were observed once. The ten top clones hold about 2.2% of the sample. Sequenced: Tregs from blood. Interpreted using the paper, the cell subset or site label stands for: regulatory CD4+ T cells. The receptors originated from a woman aged 18-29 years in good health.

The chain carries TRBV30 and TRBJ1-1; D gene uncertain. V lost 2 bases and J 6 bases, leaving 10 bases between the germline ends. There are 12 residues in the CDR3. Germline V gives CDR1 GTSNPN, CDR2 SVGIG (reference sequence). This CDR3 is CAWSPQRPEAFF. DNA of the CDR3: TGTGCCTGGAGTCCTCAGCGCCCTGAAGCTTTCTTT.

The V and J genes are TRBV12-5 and TRBJ1-5; D remains ambiguous. CDR3 length: 15 residues. V gave up 2 bases and J gave up 6 bases, with 14 bases separating them. Germline assignment: CDR1 LGHNT and CDR2 FRNRAP. The CDR3 sequence is CASGLSREWGQPQHF. Written as DNA, the CDR3 is TGTGCTAGTGGTTTGTCCCGGGAGTGGGGTCAGCCCCAGCATTTT.

This clone was observed a few times. The chain combines TRBV7-8 with TRBJ2-7; D perhaps matches TRBD1 (5 bases). This CDR3 is 15 amino acids long. Germline V gene sequence: CDR1 SGHVS, CDR2 FQNEAQ. With 1 base removed from V and 2 bases from J, the gap between germline ends came to 12 bases. CDR3 loop: CASSLGSKGTYEQYF. The CDR3 DNA is TGTGCCAGCAGCTTAGGATCAAAGGGGACCTACGAGCAGTACTTC.

The chain couples TRBV6-1 to TRBJ1-2; no firm D call. From germline, CDR1 is MNHNS and CDR2 SASEGT. The CDR3 extends over 13 amino acids. With 5 bases removed from V and 3 bases from J, the gap between germline ends came to 10 bases. CDR3 residues: CASSLQEDYGYTF. The CDR3 DNA sequence: TGTGCCAGCAGTTTGCAGGAAGACTATGGCTACACCTTC.

The chain has TRBV6-6 and TRBJ2-7, with D possibly TRBD2 on 6 matching bases. This CDR3 region has 16 residues. CDR1 MNHNY and CDR2 SVGAGI come from the germline V gene (reference sequence). V lost 5 bases and J 0 bases, leaving 17 bases between the germline ends. The CDR3 sequence: CASSNLGLKSSYEQYF. In DNA form, the CDR3 reads TGTGCCAGCAGTAATCTGGGACTCAAAAGCTCCTACGAGCAGTACTTC.

This clone is a singleton in its sample. V gene TRBV5-1 combines with J gene TRBJ2-7; maybe TRBD2 (7 bases). Trimming cost V 6 bases and J 3 bases, with 22 bases left between them. Germline V lookup: CDR1 SGHRS, CDR2 YFSETQ. This CDR3 comprises 16 residues. The CDR3 DNA follows: TGCGCCAGCAACCAACTTCCAGGGGCTAGCGGCTACGAGCAGTACTTC. It is translated as CASNQLPGASGYEQYF.

The rearrangement joins TRBV7-2 to TRBJ1-2; 8 bases are a match to TRBD1. The CDR3 contains 15 residues. The V gene's germline CDR1 is SGHTA and CDR2 FQGNSA. V lost 5 bases and J lost 6; bases outside the gene matches: 11. CDR3 DNA sequence: TGTGCCAGCAGCCGTCATCTTTCAGGGGGCGATGGCTACACCTTC. This codes for CASSRHLSGGDGYTF.

This clone was detected once. V is TRBV10-3 and J is TRBJ1-6; D perhaps matches TRBD1 (5 bases). The V end lost 6 bases, the J end lost 7 bases, and 16 bases lay between the germline ends. Germline values: CDR1 ENHRY, CDR2 SYGVKD. The length of the CDR3 is 15 residues. This chain's CDR3 is CAISVNGGSNSPLHF. The CDR3 coding sequence is TGTGCCATCAGCGTAAACGGGGGGAGCAATTCACCCCTCCACTTT.

This sequence joins TRBV5-5 and TRBJ2-7, with 7 bases lining up with TRBD2. The junction had 8 bases not matched to a gene; V was cut back by 3 bases and J by 5 bases. Germline values: CDR1 SGHKS, CDR2 YYEKEE (reference sequence). The CDR3 is 14 residues long. DNA for the CDR3: TGTGCCAGCAGCTGGGGACTACCGGTCAACGAGCAGTACTTC. This codes for CASSWGLPVNEQYF.

This chain uses TRBV4-1 with TRBJ2-3, with TRBD1 matching over 7 bases. Germline CDR1 reads MGHRA; CDR2 reads YSYEKL. The CDR3 has 16 amino acids. Trimming took 4 bases from V and 2 from J; bases not matched to a gene: 9. CDR3: CASSLMRGQNTDTQYF. The CDR3 DNA follows: TGCGCCAGCAGCCTAATGAGGGGGCAAAACACAGATACGCAGTATTTT.

This rearrangement joins TRBV29-1 to TRBJ2-1, with 9 bases fitting TRBD2. The germline gives CDR1 SQVTM, CDR2 ANQGSEA. The J segment lost 4 bases and the V segment lost 5 bases, leaving 0 bases of the junction unmatched. The CDR3 covers 12 residues. CDR3 coding DNA: TGCAGCGTTCTAGCGGGATACAATGAGCAGTTCTTC. This encodes CSVLAGYNEQFF.

The V gene is TRBV4-2, the J gene TRBJ2-5; no firm D call. The CDR3 covers 14 residues. Germline assignment: CDR1 LGHNA and CDR2 YNFKEQ. V was pared by 5 bases and J by 2 bases, with 12 bases between. The CDR3: CASSLVSGQETQYF. The CDR3 DNA is TGTGCCAGCAGCTTAGTATCTGGTCAAGAGACCCAGTACTTC.

Here the CDR3 DNA reads TGCAGTGCTAGTGAGGAGACCCAGTACTTC. This codes for CSASEETQYF. The chain is built from TRBV20-1 and TRBJ2-5; D is unclear. Germline CDR1 reads DFQATT; CDR2 reads SNEGSKA (reference sequence). Trimming cost V 3 bases and J 5 bases, with 4 bases left between them. CDR3 size: 10 residues.

The chain recombines TRBV7-6 with TRBJ2-5; a possible D gene is TRBD2 (5 bases). This CDR3 has 15 amino acids. V was trimmed by 5 bases and J by 5 bases, leaving 18 bases between them. Per the germline V gene, CDR1 is SGHVS and CDR2 is FNYEAQ. CDR3 sequence: CASSPRSGLGETQYF. The CDR3 bases are TGTGCCAGCAGCCCCCGGAGCGGCCTTGGGGAGACCCAGTACTTC.

The chain recombines TRBV6-1 with TRBJ1-1; maybe TRBD1 (5 bases). This CDR3 spans 15 amino acids. CDR1 MNHNS and CDR2 SASEGT come from the germline V gene. Trimming removed 1 base at V and 0 bases at J, with 9 bases between. This chain's CDR3 is CASSEGPGMNTEAFF. The CDR3 nucleotides read TGTGCCAGCAGTGAAGGTCCAGGGATGAACACTGAAGCTTTCTTT.

The chain combines TRBV4-3 with TRBJ2-5; 10 bases align to TRBD2. The J call is uncertain, as TRBJ2-7 better fits the DNA end. Germline values: CDR1 LGHNA, CDR2 YSLEER. The CDR3 covers 14 residues. In nucleotides, the CDR3 is TGCGCCAGCAGCCGCGCTAGCGGGGGCTACGAGCAGTACTTC. Translated, it gives CASSRASGGYEQYF.

This clone was detected only a few times. The chain links TRBV30 to TRBJ2-2; 9 bases agree with TRBD1. This CDR3 is 13 amino acids long. The germline V gene encodes CDR1 GTSNPN and CDR2 SVGIG (reference sequence). The CDR3 nucleotides are TGTGCTGGGGACAGGGAGAACACCGGGGAGCTGTTTTTT. Encoded protein: CAGDRENTGELFF.